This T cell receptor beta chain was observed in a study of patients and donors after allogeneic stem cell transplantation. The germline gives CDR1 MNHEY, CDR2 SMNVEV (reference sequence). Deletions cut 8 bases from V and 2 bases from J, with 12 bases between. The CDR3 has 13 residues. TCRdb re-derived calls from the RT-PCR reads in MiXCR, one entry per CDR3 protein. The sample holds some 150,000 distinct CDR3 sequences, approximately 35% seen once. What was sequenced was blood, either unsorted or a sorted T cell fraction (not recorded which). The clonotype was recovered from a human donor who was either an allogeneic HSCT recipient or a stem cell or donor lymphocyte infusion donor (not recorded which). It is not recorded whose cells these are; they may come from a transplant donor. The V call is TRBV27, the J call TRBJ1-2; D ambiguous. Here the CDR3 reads CASSTAENYGYTF. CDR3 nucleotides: TGTGCCAGCTCAACCGCTGAGAACTATGGCTACACCTTC.